The 20 T cell receptor beta chains given below trace back to one sample, sequenced in a study of spatial heterogeneity in lung cancer. In TCRdb, the 5' RACE reads were re-called with MiXCR into one record per CDR3 protein. Of about 94,000 distinct CDR3 sequences listed, just under 20% were seen once; the top ten hold just over 20%. The time point was: blood at routine non-recurrence follow-up after resection. The input for sequencing was PBMCs, taken at follow-up. The receptors derive from a male donor with early-stage non-small cell lung cancer.

This rearrangement joins TRBV27 to TRBJ1-6, with a tentative D call TRBD1 (6 bases). The CDR3 covers 18 residues. Germline CDR1 reads MNHEY; CDR2 reads SMNVEV (reference sequence). Between the trimmed V and J ends, which lost 3 bases and 0 bases, there was a span of 15 bases. The CDR3 loop reads CASSFIQGRGSYNSPLHF. The CDR3 DNA is TGTGCCAGCAGTTTTATACAGGGTCGGGGCTCCTATAATTCACCCCTCCACTTT.

The sample holds a few counts of this clonotype. The rearrangement joins TRBV3-1 to TRBJ2-7; D possibly corresponds to TRBD2 (5 bases). The CDR3 consists of 13 residues. Germline lookup yields CDR1 LGHDT and CDR2 YNNKEL (reference sequence). Trimming left V 4 bases short and J 6 bases short, with 13 bases between. The CDR3 coding sequence is TGTGCCAGCAGCCGGTTGGCGGGTGGCGAGCAGTACTTC. Translation: CASSRLAGGEQYF.

The table lists this clonotype with a few counts. J is TRBJ1-3 and V is TRBV28; no definite D call. Germline V gene sequence: CDR1 MDHEN, CDR2 SYDVKM. Between the trimmed V and J ends, which lost 2 bases and 4 bases, there was a span of 6 bases. CDR3 length: 13 residues. CDR3 coding DNA: TGTGCCAGCAGTTTACTTCTAGGAAACACCATATATTTT. This codes for CASSLLLGNTIYF.

The CDR3 loop reads CASSFQGNAYNSPLHF. The CDR3 region has the DNA TGTGCCAGCAGTTTTCAGGGAAACGCCTATAATTCACCCCTCCACTTT. The chain couples TRBV2 to TRBJ1-6; a weak D match, TRBD1 (5 bases). CDR3 length equals 16 residues. Germline CDR1 is SNHLY and CDR2 is FYNNEI. Trimming stripped 5 bases from V and 2 bases from J, with 13 bases between.

The rearrangement joins TRBV12-3 or TRBV12-4 to TRBJ2-5, with 9 positions matching TRBD1. Unmatched junction bases numbered 3, after V lost 3 bases and J lost 1 base. CDR3 size: 15 residues. CDR3 nucleotide sequence: TGTGCCAGCAGTTTGGGACAGGGACCCCAAGAGACCCAGTACTTC. Translated: CASSLGQGPQETQYF.

At least ten counts were recorded for this clonotype. The chain links TRBV4-3 to TRBJ2-3; D not resolved. The CDR3 covers 15 residues. V lost 0 bases, J lost 2 bases, and 9 bases lay in between. CDR1 and CDR2 from the germline V gene are LGHNA and YSLEER. The CDR3, as DNA: TGCGCCAGCAGCCAAGAACGGACCGACACAGATACGCAGTATTTT. This translates into CASSQERTDTDTQYF.

This clonotype has only a few counts. This chain connects TRBV7-8 to TRBJ1-1; possible D gene TRBD1, 5 bases. Germline CDR1 and CDR2: SGHVS and FQNEAQ. CDR3 length equals 14 residues. Trimming took 5 bases from V and 4 from J, leaving 14 bases between them. The chain's CDR3 is CASSAQIGGTEAFF. DNA for the CDR3: TGTGCCAGCAGCGCACAGATCGGGGGCACTGAAGCTTTCTTT.

This clonotype has only a few counts. The chain combines TRBV18 with TRBJ1-5; D gene ambiguous. Germline V CDR1 and CDR2: KGHSH, LQKENI. Trimming took off 2 bases at V and 1 base at J, with 6 bases between the two ends. This CDR3 is built from 14 residues. CDR3 coding DNA: TGTGCCAGCTCACCAGTGAAAAGCAATCAGCCCCAGCATTTT. This sequence encodes CASSPVKSNQPQHF.

This clonotype was observed a few times. This chain connects TRBV27 to TRBJ2-6; D is possibly TRBD1 (6 bases). Germline V CDR1 and CDR2: MNHEY, SMNVEV (reference sequence). Trimming left V 3 bases short and J 0 bases short, with 18 bases between. The CDR3 extends over 19 amino acids. CDR3 bases: TGTGCCAGCAGTTTTTTACCCCTCCAAGGGGGCTCTGGGGCCAACGTCCTGACTTTC. Residues: CASSFLPLQGGSGANVLTF. Full variable domain (outside the CDR3, taken from reference TRBV27 and TRBJ2-6): EAQVTQNPRYLITVTGKKLTVTCSQNMNHEYMSWYRQDPGLGLRQIYYSMNVEVTDKGDVPEGYKVSRKEKRNFPLILESPSPNQTSLYFCASSFLPLQGGSGANVLTFGAGSRLTVL.

V gene TRBV19 combines with J gene TRBJ1-4; no clear D. CDR3 length: 16 amino acids. CDR1 and CDR2 from the germline V gene are LNHDA and SQIVND (reference sequence). V dropped 6 bases and J dropped 0 bases, with 14 bases sitting between them. The CDR3 DNA reads TGTGCCAGTAGCACCGGTCGGGCTGCAACTAATGAAAAACTGTTTTTT. This gives the protein CASSTGRAATNEKLFF.

There are a few counts of this clonotype. The genes are TRBV5-4 and TRBJ2-5; TRBD2 aligns across 7 bases. The CDR3 loop spans 15 amino acids. Trimming cost V 2 bases and J 2 bases; bases outside gene matches: 6. Germline V CDR1 and CDR2: SGHNT, YYREEE (reference sequence). The CDR3 sequence: CASSFSGGSQETQYF. The CDR3 nucleotides read TGTGCCAGCAGCTTTTCCGGGGGGAGTCAAGAGACCCAGTACTTC.

This clonotype appeared many times. The V gene is TRBV11-2, the J gene TRBJ1-4; the match to TRBD1 covers 9 bases. V was clipped by 5 bases and J by 6 bases; unmatched bases: 10. In germline, CDR1 is SGHAT, CDR2 FQNNGV. This CDR3 has 16 amino acids. CDR3 region: CASSLSRTGAYEKLFF. In DNA, the CDR3 is TGTGCCAGCAGCCTGTCCCGGACAGGGGCTTATGAAAAACTGTTTTTT.

The J gene is TRBJ2-7, the V gene TRBV6-5; 9 bases match TRBD2. Trimming removed 6 bases from V and 5 bases from J; junction bases left unmatched: 11. The CDR3 length is 15 residues. CDR1 and CDR2 from the germline V gene are MNHEY and SVGAGI. CDR3 in amino acids: CASSLGIAGDHEQYF. Written as DNA, the CDR3 is TGTGCCAGCAGCCTCGGTATAGCGGGAGATCACGAGCAGTACTTC.

This clonotype was seen a handful of times. V usage is TRBV9 and J usage is TRBJ2-3; TRBD1 or TRBD2 may be the D gene (6 bases each). Germline V gives CDR1 SGDLS, CDR2 YYNGEE. The CDR3 length is 17 residues. The V gene lost 4 bases and the J gene lost 0 bases, with 18 bases spanning the gap. CDR3 region: CASSPRGRSTSTDTQYF. Written as DNA, the CDR3 is TGTGCCAGCAGCCCGAGGGGGAGGTCCACTAGCACAGATACGCAGTATTTT.

This clonotype appeared a few times. The rearrangement joins TRBV11-2 to TRBJ2-5; D is ambiguous. Germline V gives CDR1 SGHAT, CDR2 FQNNGV. The CDR3 spans 14 residues. V shed 3 bases and J shed 4 bases, with 12 bases lying between them. CDR3 in DNA: TGTGCCAGCAGCTTCTGGGCTGGCGGAGAGACCCAGTACTTC. It yields the protein CASSFWAGGETQYF. Drawing the rest from reference TRBV11-2 and TRBJ2-5, the complete variable domain is EAGVAQSPRYKIIEKRQSVAFWCNPISGHATLYWYQQILGQGPKLLIQFQNNGVVDDSQLPKDRFSAERLKGVDSTLKIQPAKLEDSAVYLCASSFWAGGETQYFGPGTRLLVL.

This clonotype was counted ten times or more. The chain uses TRBV7-2 and TRBJ2-5; 9 positions agree with TRBD2. J was trimmed by 5 bases and V by 5 bases; bases with no gene match: 21. The CDR3 loop spans 19 amino acids. The germline V gene encodes CDR1 SGHTA and CDR2 FQGNSA. The CDR3 region is CASSPRSPLAGVGPETQYF. The CDR3 DNA follows: TGTGCCAGCAGCCCCAGGTCCCCATTAGCGGGAGTGGGCCCGGAGACCCAGTACTTC.

The genes are TRBV3-1 and TRBJ1-6; D gene unclear. This CDR3 has 13 amino acids. With 1 base removed from V and 6 bases from J, the gap between germline ends came to 4 bases. The germline V gene has CDR1 LGHDT and CDR2 YNNKEL (reference sequence). CDR3 coding DNA: TGTGCCAGCAGCCAAGGGAGTAATTCACCCCTCCACTTT. Residues: CASSQGSNSPLHF.

At least ten counts were recorded for this clonotype. The V and J genes are TRBV20-1 and TRBJ2-3; 12 positions agree with TRBD2. Germline loops: CDR1 DFQATT, CDR2 SNEGSKA (reference sequence). The CDR3 spans 15 residues. J was trimmed by 6 bases and V by 4 bases; bases with no gene match: 8. CDR3 nucleotide sequence: TGCAGTGCTATCCGGACTAGCGGGGTTGACGATACGCAGTATTTT. Translating it yields CSAIRTSGVDDTQYF.

This clonotype was counted only a few times. This chain links TRBV15 with TRBJ2-1, with D uncertain. The germline V and J ends were trimmed by 2 bases and 1 base, with 9 bases remaining between them. This CDR3 has 15 amino acids. CDR1 and CDR2 from the germline V gene are LNHNV and YYDKDF (reference sequence). The CDR3 DNA reads TGTGCCACCAGCAGACCTGGACGATCCTACAATGAGCAGTTCTTC. It codes for CATSRPGRSYNEQFF.

V gene TRBV7-8 combines with J gene TRBJ1-1; TRBD1 matches 7 bases. Germline V gives CDR1 SGHVS, CDR2 FQNEAQ. Trimming cost V 1 base and J 1 base; bases outside gene matches: 9. The CDR3 contains 17 residues. The CDR3 nucleotides read TGTGCCAGCAGCTTAGTAGGTGGACAGGAAAGGAACACTGAAGCTTTCTTT. Residues: CASSLVGGQERNTEAFF.